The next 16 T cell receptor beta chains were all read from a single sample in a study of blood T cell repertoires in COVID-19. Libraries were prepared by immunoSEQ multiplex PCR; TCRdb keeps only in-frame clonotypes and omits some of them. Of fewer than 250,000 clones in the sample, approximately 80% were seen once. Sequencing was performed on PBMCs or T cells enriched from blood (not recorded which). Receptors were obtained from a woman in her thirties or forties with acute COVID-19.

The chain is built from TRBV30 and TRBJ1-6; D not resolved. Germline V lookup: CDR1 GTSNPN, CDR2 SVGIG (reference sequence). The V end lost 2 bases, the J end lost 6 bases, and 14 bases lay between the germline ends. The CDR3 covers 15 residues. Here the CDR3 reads CAWSTAGLANSPLHF. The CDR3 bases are TGTGCCTGGAGTACTGCGGGCCTCGCTAATTCACCCCTCCACTTT.

The CDR3 nucleotides read TGTGCCAGCTCACCACAGGGGTCGACTGGCACAGATACGCAGTATTTT. This translates into CASSPQGSTGTDTQYF. The chain uses TRBV18 and TRBJ2-3, with D possibly being TRBD1 (5 bases). The CDR3 runs to 16 residues. Trimming stripped 1 base from V and 1 base from J, with 12 bases between. Germline CDR1 and CDR2: KGHSH and LQKENI.

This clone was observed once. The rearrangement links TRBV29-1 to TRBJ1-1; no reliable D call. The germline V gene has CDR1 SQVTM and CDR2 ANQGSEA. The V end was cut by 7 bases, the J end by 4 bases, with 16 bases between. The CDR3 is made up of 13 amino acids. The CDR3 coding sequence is TGCAGCGCCCAGGCCCGGGAGGGCACTGAAGCTTTCTTT. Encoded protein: CSAQAREGTEAFF.

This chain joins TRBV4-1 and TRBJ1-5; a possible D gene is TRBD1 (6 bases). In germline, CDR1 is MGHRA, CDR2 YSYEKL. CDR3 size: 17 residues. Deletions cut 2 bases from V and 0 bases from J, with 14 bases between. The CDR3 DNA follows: TGCGCCAGCAGCCAAAAATCAGGGGACCATAGCAATCAGCCCCAGCATTTT. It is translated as CASSQKSGDHSNQPQHF.

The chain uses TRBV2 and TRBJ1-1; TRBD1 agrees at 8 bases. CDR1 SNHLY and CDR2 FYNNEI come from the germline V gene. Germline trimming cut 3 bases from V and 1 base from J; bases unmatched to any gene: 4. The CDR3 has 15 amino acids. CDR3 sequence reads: CASSDQGASNTEAFF. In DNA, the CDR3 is TGTGCCAGCAGTGATCAGGGGGCTTCGAACACTGAAGCTTTCTTT.

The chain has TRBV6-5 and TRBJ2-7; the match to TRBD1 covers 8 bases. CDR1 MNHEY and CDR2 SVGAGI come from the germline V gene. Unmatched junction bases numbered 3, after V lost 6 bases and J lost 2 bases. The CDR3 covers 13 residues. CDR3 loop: CASSRQGTYEQYF. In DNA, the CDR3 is TGTGCCAGCAGCAGACAGGGGACCTACGAGCAGTACTTC.

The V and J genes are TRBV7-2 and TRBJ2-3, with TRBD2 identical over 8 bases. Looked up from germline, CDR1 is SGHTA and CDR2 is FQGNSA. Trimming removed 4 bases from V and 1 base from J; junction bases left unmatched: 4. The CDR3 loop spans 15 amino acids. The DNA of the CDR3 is TGTGCCAGCAGCTCCATAGCGGGGCGCACAGATACGCAGTATTTT. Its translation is CASSSIAGRTDTQYF.

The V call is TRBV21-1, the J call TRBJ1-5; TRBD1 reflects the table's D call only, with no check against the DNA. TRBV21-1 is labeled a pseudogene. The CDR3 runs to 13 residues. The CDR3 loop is CASIHRPNQPQHF. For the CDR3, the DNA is TGTGCCAGCATCCACAGGCCTAATCAGCCCCAGCATTTT.

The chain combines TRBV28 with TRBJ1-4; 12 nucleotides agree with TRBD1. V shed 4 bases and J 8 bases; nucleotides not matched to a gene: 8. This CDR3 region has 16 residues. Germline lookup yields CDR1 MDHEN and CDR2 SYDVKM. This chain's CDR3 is CASSSKGTGGREKLFF. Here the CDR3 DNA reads TGTGCCAGCAGTTCCAAGGGGACAGGGGGCCGAGAAAAACTGTTTTTT.

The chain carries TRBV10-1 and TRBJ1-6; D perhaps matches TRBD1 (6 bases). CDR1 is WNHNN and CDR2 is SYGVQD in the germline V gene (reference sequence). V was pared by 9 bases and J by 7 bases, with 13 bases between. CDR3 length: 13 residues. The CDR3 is CASTGQLNSPLHF. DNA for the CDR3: TGCGCCAGTACTGGACAGTTAAATTCACCCCTCCACTTT.

As DNA, the CDR3 is TGTGCCAGCAGCCAAGGATGGCGGCCCACAGATACGCAGTATTTT. It specifies CASSQGWRPTDTQYF. V and J are TRBV3-1 (or the pseudogene TRBV3-2) and TRBJ2-3; D is ambiguous. CDR3 length equals 15 residues. Deletions cut 1 base from V and 2 bases from J, with 10 bases between. Germline V lookup: CDR1 LGHDT, CDR2 YNNKEL (reference sequence).

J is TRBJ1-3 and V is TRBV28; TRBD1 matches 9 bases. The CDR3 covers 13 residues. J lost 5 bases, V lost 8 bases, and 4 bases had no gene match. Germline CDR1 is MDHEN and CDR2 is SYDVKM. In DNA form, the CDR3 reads TGTGCCAGCTCTGGACAGGGGAGAAACACCATATATTTT. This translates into CASSGQGRNTIYF.

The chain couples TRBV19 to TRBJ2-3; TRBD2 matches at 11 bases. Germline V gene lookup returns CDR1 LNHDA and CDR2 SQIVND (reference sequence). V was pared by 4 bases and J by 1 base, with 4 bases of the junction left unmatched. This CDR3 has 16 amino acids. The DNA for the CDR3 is TGTGCCAGTAGTACCGATAGCGGGAGGGGCACAGATACGCAGTATTTT. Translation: CASSTDSGRGTDTQYF.

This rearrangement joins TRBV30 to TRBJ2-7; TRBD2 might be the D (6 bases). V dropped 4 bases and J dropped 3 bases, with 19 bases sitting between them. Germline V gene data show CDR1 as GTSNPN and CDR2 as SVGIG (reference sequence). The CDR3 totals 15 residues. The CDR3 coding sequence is TGTGCCTGGAAACGGAGGGGTAGGGAGATCTACGAGCAGTACTTC. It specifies CAWKRRGREIYEQYF.

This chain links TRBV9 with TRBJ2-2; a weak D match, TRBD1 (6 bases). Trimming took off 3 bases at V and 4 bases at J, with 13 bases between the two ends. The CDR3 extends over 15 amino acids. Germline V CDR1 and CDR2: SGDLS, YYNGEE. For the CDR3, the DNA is TGTGCCAGCAGCGAGGGACACCTCCTCACCGGGGAGCTGTTTTTT. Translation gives CASSEGHLLTGELFF.

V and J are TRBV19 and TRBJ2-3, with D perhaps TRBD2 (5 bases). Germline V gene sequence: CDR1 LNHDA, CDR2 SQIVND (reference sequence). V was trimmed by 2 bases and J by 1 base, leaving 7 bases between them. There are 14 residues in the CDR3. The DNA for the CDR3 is TGTGCCAGTAGTATAATGGAGGGCACAGATACGCAGTATTTT. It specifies CASSIMEGTDTQYF.